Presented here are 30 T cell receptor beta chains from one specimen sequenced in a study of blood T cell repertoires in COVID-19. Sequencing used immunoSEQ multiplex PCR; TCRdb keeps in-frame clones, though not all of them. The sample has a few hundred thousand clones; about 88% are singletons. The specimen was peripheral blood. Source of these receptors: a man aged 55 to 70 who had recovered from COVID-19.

The CDR3 DNA follows: TGTGCCTGGAGTCACCCGTCCTCTACAGGGTTTAAGCCCCAGCATTTT. Its protein is CAWSHPSSTGFKPQHF. The V gene is TRBV30, the J gene TRBJ1-5, with a tentative D call TRBD1 (6 bases). The V gene lost 2 bases and the J gene lost 8 bases, with 22 bases spanning the gap. The CDR3 totals 16 residues. Germline lookup yields CDR1 GTSNPN and CDR2 SVGIG (reference sequence). The entire variable domain, with the rest obtained from reference TRBV30 and TRBJ1-5, is as follows: SQTIHQWPATLVQPVGSPLSLECTVEGTSNPNLYWYRQAAGRGLQLLFYSVGIGQISSEVPQNLSASRPQDRQFILSSKKLLLSDSGFYLCAWSHPSSTGFKPQHFGDGTRLSIL.

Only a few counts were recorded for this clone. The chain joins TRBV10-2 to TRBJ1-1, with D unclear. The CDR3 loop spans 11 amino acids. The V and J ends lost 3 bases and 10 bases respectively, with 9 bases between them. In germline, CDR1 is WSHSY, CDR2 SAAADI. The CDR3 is CASSDSPVAFF. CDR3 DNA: TGCGCCAGCAGTGACTCCCCGGTAGCTTTCTTT.

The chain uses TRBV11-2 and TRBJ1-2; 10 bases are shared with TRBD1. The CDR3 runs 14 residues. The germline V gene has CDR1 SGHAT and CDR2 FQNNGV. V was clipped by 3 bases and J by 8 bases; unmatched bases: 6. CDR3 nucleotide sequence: TGTGCCAGCAGCTTGTCGGGACAGGGGAGAGGCTACACCTTC. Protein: CASSLSGQGRGYTF.

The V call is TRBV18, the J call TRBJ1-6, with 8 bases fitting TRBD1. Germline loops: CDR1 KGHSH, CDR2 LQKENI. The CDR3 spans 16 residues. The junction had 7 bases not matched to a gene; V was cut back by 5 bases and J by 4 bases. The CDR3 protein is CASSSERTGYNSPLHF. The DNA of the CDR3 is TGTGCCAGCTCATCGGAACGGACAGGGTATAATTCACCCCTCCACTTT.

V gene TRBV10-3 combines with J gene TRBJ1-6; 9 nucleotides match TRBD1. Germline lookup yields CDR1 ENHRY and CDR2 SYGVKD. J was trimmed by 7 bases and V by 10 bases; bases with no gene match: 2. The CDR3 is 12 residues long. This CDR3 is CASGQGNSPLHF. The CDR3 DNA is TGTGCCAGCGGACAGGGGAATTCACCCCTCCACTTT.

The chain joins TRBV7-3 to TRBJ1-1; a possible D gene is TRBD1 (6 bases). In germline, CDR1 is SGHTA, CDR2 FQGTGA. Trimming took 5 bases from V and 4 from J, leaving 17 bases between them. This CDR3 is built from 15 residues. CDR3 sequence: CASSASGGRGTEAFF. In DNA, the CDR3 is TGTGCCAGCAGCGCGTCGGGGGGCAGAGGCACTGAAGCTTTCTTT.

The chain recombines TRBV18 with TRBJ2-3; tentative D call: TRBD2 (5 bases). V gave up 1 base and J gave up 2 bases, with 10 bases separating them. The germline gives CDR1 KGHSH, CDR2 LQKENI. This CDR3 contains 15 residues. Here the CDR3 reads CASSPLVRDTDTQYF. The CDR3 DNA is TGTGCCAGCTCACCACTTGTCCGGGACACAGATACGCAGTATTTT.

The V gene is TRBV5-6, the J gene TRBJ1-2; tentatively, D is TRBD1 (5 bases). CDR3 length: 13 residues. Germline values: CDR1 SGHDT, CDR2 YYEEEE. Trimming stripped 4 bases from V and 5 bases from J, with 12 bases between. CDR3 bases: TGTGCCAGCAGCATCAAAGGGGTTTATGGCTACACCTTC. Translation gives CASSIKGVYGYTF.

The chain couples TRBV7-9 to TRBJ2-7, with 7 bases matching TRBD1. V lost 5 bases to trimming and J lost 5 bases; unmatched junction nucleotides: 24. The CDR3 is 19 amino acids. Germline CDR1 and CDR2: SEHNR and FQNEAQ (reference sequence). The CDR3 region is CASSLLFCSFGQAFHEQYF. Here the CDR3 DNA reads TGTGCCAGCAGCCTCCTGTTTTGTTCTTTTGGACAGGCTTTCCACGAGCAGTACTTC.

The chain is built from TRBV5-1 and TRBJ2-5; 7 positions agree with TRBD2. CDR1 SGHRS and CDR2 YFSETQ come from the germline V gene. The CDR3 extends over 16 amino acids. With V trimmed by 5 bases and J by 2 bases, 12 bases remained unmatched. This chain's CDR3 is CASRPLGGGLQETQYF. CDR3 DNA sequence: TGCGCCAGCAGGCCTTTGGGCGGGGGACTTCAAGAGACCCAGTACTTC.

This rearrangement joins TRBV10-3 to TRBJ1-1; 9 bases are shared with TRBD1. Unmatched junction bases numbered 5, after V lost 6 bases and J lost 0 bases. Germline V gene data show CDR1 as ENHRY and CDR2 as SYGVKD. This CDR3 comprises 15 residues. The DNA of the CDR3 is TGTGCCATCAGGGCCCGACAGGGGGTGAACACTGAAGCTTTCTTT. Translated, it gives CAIRARQGVNTEAFF.

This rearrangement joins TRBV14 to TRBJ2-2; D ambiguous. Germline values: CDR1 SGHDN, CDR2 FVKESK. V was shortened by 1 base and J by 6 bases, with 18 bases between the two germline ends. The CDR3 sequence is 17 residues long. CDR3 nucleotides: TGTGCCAGCAGCCAAGGAGATCAAAGAAGATTCCCCGGGGAGCTGTTTTTT. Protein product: CASSQGDQRRFPGELFF.

The CDR3 reads CARSLATYEQYF. CDR3 nucleotide sequence: TGTGCCAGAAGCTTGGCCACCTACGAGCAGTACTTC. The chain uses TRBV5-3 and TRBJ2-7; D ambiguous. TRBV5-3 is annotated as an ORF whose role is uncertain. Deletions cut 0 bases from V and 2 bases from J, with 3 bases between. The CDR3 covers 12 residues.

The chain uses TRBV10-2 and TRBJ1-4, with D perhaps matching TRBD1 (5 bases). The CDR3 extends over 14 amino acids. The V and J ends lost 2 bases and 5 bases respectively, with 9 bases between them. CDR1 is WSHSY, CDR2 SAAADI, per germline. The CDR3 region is CASSEVGLNEKLFF. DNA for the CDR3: TGCGCCAGCAGTGAGGTGGGACTCAATGAAAAACTGTTTTTT.

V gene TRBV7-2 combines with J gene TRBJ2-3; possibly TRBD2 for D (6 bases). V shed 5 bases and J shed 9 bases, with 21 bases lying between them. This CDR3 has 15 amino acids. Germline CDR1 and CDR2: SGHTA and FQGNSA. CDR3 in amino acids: CASSPSRAPGRTQYF. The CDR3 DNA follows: TGTGCCAGCAGCCCAAGCCGGGCCCCGGGGAGGACGCAGTATTTT.

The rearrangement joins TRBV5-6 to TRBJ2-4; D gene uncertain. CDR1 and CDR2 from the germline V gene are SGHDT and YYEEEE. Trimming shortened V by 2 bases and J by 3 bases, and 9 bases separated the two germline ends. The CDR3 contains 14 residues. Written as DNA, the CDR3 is TGTGCCAGCAGCTTTTCAGGCAGCAAAAACATTCAGTACTTC. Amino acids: CASSFSGSKNIQYF.

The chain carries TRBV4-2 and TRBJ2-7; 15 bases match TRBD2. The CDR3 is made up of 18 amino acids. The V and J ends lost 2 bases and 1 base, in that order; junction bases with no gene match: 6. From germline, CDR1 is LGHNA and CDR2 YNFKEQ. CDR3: CASSQRTSGGALSYEQYF. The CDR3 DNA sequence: TGTGCCAGCAGCCAAAGGACTAGCGGGGGGGCCTTGTCCTACGAGCAGTACTTC.

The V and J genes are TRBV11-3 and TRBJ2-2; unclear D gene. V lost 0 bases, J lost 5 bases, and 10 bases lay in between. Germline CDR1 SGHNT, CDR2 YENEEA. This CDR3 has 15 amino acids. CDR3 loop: CASSLDSSRTGELFF. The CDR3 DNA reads TGTGCCAGCAGCTTAGATAGCAGTAGAACCGGGGAGCTGTTTTTT.

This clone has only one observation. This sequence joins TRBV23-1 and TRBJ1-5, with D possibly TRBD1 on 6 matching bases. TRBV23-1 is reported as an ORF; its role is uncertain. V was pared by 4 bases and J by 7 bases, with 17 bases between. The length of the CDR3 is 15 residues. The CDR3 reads CASSLPSRGSQPQHF. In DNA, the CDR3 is TGCGCCAGCAGTCTACCCAGCAGGGGAAGCCAGCCCCAGCATTTT.

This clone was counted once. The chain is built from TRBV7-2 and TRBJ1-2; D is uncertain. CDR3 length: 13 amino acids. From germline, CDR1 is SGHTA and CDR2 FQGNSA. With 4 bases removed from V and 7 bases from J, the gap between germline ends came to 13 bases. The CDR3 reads CASSSPTVRGYTF. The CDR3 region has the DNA TGTGCCAGCAGCTCTCCCACGGTACGTGGCTACACCTTC.

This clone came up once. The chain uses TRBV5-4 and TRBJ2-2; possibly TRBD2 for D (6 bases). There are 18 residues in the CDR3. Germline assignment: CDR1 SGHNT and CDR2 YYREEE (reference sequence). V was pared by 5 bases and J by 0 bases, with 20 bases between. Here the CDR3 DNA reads TGTGCCAGCAGGAACCTGCCTGGAGGGCAGCCGAACACCGGGGAGCTGTTTTTT. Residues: CASRNLPGGQPNTGELFF.

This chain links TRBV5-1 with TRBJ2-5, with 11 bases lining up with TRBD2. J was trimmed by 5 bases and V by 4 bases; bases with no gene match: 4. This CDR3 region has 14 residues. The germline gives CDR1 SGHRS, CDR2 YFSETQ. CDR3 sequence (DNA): TGCGCCAGCAGCCTTAGCGGGGGGGTGGAGACCCAGTACTTC. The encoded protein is CASSLSGGVETQYF.

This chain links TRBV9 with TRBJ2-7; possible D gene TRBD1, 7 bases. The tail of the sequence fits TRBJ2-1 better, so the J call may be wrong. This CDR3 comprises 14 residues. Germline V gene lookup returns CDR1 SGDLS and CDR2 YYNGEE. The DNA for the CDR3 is TGTGCCAGCAGCCCCCGGAGGGACAGCAATGAGCAGTTCTTC. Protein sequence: CASSPRRDSNEQFF.

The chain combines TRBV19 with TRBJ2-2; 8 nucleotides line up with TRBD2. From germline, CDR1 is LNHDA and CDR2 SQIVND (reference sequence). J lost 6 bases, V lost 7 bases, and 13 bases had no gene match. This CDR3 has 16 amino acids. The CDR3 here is CASTSRGGLVAGELFF. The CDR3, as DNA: TGTGCCAGTACCTCCCGGGGGGGGCTGGTGGCCGGGGAGCTGTTTTTT.

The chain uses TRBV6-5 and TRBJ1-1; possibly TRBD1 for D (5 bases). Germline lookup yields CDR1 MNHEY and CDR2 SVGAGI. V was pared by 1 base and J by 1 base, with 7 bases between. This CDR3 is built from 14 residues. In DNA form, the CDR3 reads TGTGCCAGCAGTTACTTGGGGGGGAACACTGAAGCTTTCTTT. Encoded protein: CASSYLGGNTEAFF.

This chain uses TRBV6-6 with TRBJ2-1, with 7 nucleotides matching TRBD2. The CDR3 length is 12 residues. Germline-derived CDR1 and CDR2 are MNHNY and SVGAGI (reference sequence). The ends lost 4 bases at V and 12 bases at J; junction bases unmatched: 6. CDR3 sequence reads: CASSFQRGTQFF. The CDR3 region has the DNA TGTGCCAGCAGTTTCCAGCGGGGTACGCAGTTCTTC.

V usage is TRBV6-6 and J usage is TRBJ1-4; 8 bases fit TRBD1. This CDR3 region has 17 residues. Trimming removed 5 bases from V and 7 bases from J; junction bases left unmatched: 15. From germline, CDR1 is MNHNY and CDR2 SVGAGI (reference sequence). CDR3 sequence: CASSRLALPGGAEKLFF. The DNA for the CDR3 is TGTGCCAGCAGTCGCCTCGCGCTGCCAGGGGGCGCTGAAAAACTGTTTTTT.

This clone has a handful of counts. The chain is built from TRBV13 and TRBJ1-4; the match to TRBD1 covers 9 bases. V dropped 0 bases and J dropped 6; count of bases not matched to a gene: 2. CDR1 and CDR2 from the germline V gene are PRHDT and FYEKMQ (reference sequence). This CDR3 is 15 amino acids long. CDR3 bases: TGTGCCAGCAGCTTAGGGGGACAGGGCGATGAAAAACTGTTTTTT. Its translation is CASSLGGQGDEKLFF.

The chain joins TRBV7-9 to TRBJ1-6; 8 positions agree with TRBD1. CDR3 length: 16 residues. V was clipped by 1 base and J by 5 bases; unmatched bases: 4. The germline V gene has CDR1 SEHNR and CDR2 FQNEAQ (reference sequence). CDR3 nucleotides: TGTGCCAGCAGCTTAGGTACAGGGGGGGATAATTCACCCCTCCACTTT. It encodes CASSLGTGGDNSPLHF.

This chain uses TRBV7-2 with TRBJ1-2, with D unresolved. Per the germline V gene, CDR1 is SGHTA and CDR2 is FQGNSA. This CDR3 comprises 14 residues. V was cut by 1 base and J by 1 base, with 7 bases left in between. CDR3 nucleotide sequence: TGTGCCAGCAGCTTAGATAGCGGTAACTATGGCTACACCTTC. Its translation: CASSLDSGNYGYTF.